This entry lists 27 T cell receptor beta chains sequenced from one sample in a study of blood T cell repertoires in COVID-19. The data were produced by immunoSEQ multiplex PCR, yet TCRdb's version contains in-frame clones alone and is incomplete. The sample includes some 310,000 clones, 85% to 90% of them seen just once. The sequencing sample was made of PBMCs or T cells enriched from blood (not recorded which). Receptor source: a woman aged 25 to 39 who had recovered from COVID-19.

This clone showed up just once. The chain couples TRBV9 to TRBJ1-4, with D perhaps matching TRBD1 (6 bases). Germline CDR1 reads SGDLS; CDR2 reads YYNGEE. This CDR3 comprises 15 residues. The ends were cut back, 4 bases at V and 4 bases at J, with 14 bases in the middle. The CDR3: CASSYGQPGNEKLFF. The CDR3 region has the DNA TGTGCCAGCAGCTATGGACAGCCCGGTAATGAAAAACTGTTTTTT. The variable domain in full, completed from reference TRBV9 and TRBJ1-4, reads DSGVTQTPKHLITATGQRVTLRCSPRSGDLSVYWYQQSLDQGLQFLIQYYNGEERAKGNILERFSAQQFPDLHSELNLSSLELGDSALYFCASSYGQPGNEKLFFGSGTQLSVL.

This chain links TRBV30 with TRBJ2-7, with D perhaps matching TRBD1 (5 bases). CDR1 is GTSNPN and CDR2 is SVGIG in the germline V gene (reference sequence). V lost 1 base and J 3 bases, leaving 10 bases between the germline ends. The CDR3 extends over 13 amino acids. This CDR3 is CAWSGVGLYEQYF. The DNA for the CDR3 is TGTGCCTGGAGTGGCGTGGGGCTCTACGAGCAGTACTTC.

The CDR3: CASSNRLDYNEQFF. The CDR3 region has the DNA TGTGCCAGCAGTAACCGACTAGACTACAATGAGCAGTTCTTC. The chain links TRBV6-2 or TRBV6-3 to TRBJ2-1; D might be TRBD2 (6 bases). Trimming cost V 5 bases and J 3 bases, with 11 bases left between them. Germline lookup yields CDR1 MNHEY and CDR2 SVGEGT. The CDR3 length is 14 residues.

The chain carries TRBV19 and TRBJ1-1, with D possibly TRBD1 on 6 matching bases. CDR1 LNHDA and CDR2 SQIVND come from the germline V gene (reference sequence). CDR3 size: 15 residues. V lost 1 base to trimming and J lost 0 bases, with 9 bases between them. The CDR3 sequence is CASSIVPGVNTEAFF. DNA for the CDR3: TGTGCCAGTAGTATAGTTCCAGGGGTGAACACTGAAGCTTTCTTT.

The chain has TRBV18 and TRBJ1-1; no definite D call. V was shortened by 6 bases and J by 0 bases, with 11 bases between the two germline ends. In germline, CDR1 is KGHSH, CDR2 LQKENI. The CDR3 spans 14 residues. The chain's CDR3 is CASSPNSLNTEAFF. Here the CDR3 DNA reads TGTGCCAGCTCCCCTAACAGCCTGAACACTGAAGCTTTCTTT.

The count of this clone is one. The J gene is TRBJ2-7, the V gene TRBV6-5; D perhaps matches TRBD1 (6 bases). This CDR3 has 12 residues. Germline V gene lookup returns CDR1 MNHEY and CDR2 SVGAGI. V lost 1 base, J lost 7 bases, and 8 bases lay in between. CDR3 bases: TGTGCCAGCAGTTACTTGCAGGGGGAGCAGTACTTC. Its translation is CASSYLQGEQYF.

This rearrangement joins TRBV12-5 to TRBJ2-7; TRBD2 matches at 9 bases. This CDR3 is built from 12 residues. CDR1 is LGHNT and CDR2 is FRNRAP in the germline V gene. V shed 9 bases and J 4 bases; nucleotides not matched to a gene: 4. The CDR3 region is CARGTSQYEQYF. For the CDR3, the DNA is TGTGCTAGGGGGACTAGCCAATACGAGCAGTACTTC.

The J gene is TRBJ1-2, the V gene TRBV27; 7 nucleotides agree with TRBD1. CDR1 and CDR2 from the germline V gene are MNHEY and SMNVEV (reference sequence). V shed 2 bases and J 1 base; nucleotides not matched to a gene: 7. This CDR3 has 16 residues. CDR3 region: CASSLRSGQFNYGYTF. CDR3 sequence (DNA): TGTGCCAGCAGTTTAAGATCGGGACAGTTTAACTATGGCTACACCTTC.

The V call is TRBV9, the J call TRBJ1-1; 9 bases are shared with TRBD1. V lost 4 bases and J lost 7; bases outside the gene matches: 8. The CDR3 is 14 residues long. Germline CDR1 and CDR2: SGDLS and YYNGEE. CDR3 residues: CASSQTTGGSEAFF. The CDR3, as DNA: TGTGCCAGCAGCCAGACGACAGGGGGAAGTGAAGCTTTCTTT.

The chain links TRBV15 to TRBJ1-1; maybe TRBD1 (5 bases). CDR3 length: 15 residues. V lost 0 bases, J lost 4 bases, and 12 bases lay in between. Germline values: CDR1 LNHNV, CDR2 YYDKDF (reference sequence). CDR3 sequence reads: CATSRDGGEGTEAFF. For the CDR3, the DNA is TGTGCCACCAGCAGAGATGGAGGGGAGGGCACTGAAGCTTTCTTT.

The J gene is TRBJ1-5, the V gene TRBV19; 9 bases agree with TRBD1. The CDR3 is 18 residues long. The J segment lost 4 bases and the V segment lost 5 bases, leaving 15 bases of the junction unmatched. CDR1 is LNHDA, CDR2 SQIVND, per germline (reference sequence). CDR3 loop: CASSFRDRAHKRNQPQHF. The CDR3 nucleotides are TGTGCCAGTAGTTTCCGGGACAGGGCCCACAAACGAAATCAGCCCCAGCATTTT.

The chain combines TRBV5-5 with TRBJ2-7; TRBD1 agrees at 9 bases. Germline V gene data show CDR1 as SGHKS and CDR2 as YYEKEE (reference sequence). With 2 bases clipped from V and 4 bases from J, the junction kept 7 bases outside the gene matches. CDR3 length: 15 amino acids. The CDR3, as DNA: TGTGCCAGCAGCTTAAGGGGACAGGGTAATTACGAGCAGTACTTC. Its protein is CASSLRGQGNYEQYF.

This sequence joins TRBV5-1 and TRBJ2-1, with 11 bases aligning to TRBD2. The CDR3 length is 15 residues. V lost 1 base and J lost 5; bases outside the gene matches: 2. Germline-derived CDR1 and CDR2 are SGHRS and YFSETQ. This CDR3 is CASSLPGLADNEQFF. Here the CDR3 DNA reads TGCGCCAGCAGCTTGCCGGGACTAGCGGACAATGAGCAGTTCTTC.

This rearrangement joins TRBV7-9 to TRBJ1-1; the D is unclear. The V end lost 8 bases, the J end lost 3 bases, and 10 bases lay between the germline ends. The CDR3 consists of 12 residues. The germline V gene has CDR1 SEHNR and CDR2 FQNEAQ (reference sequence). CDR3 sequence reads: CASSIEHTEAFF. Here the CDR3 DNA reads TGTGCCAGCTCAATTGAGCACACTGAAGCTTTCTTT. Full variable domain (outside the CDR3, taken from reference TRBV7-9 and TRBJ1-1): DTGVSQNPRHKITKRGQNVTFRCDPISEHNRLYWYRQTLGQGPEFLTYFQNEAQLEKSRLLSDRFSAERPKGSFSTLEIQRTEQGDSAMYLCASSIEHTEAFFGQGTRLTVV.

This rearrangement joins TRBV6-5 to TRBJ2-2; the D gene is possibly TRBD1 (6 bases). Trimming left V 5 bases short and J 3 bases short, with 13 bases between. The CDR3 is made up of 15 amino acids. Germline V CDR1 and CDR2: MNHEY, SVGAGI. CDR3 nucleotides: TGTGCCAGCAGTACTTTACAGGGACACACCGGGGAGCTGTTTTTT. Translation gives CASSTLQGHTGELFF.

The chain carries TRBV19 and TRBJ2-1; 8 nucleotides match TRBD2. Germline CDR1 is LNHDA and CDR2 is SQIVND (reference sequence). The J segment lost 10 bases and the V segment lost 6 bases, leaving 17 bases of the junction unmatched. The CDR3 is 16 amino acids. The CDR3 region is CASSDYAGGPFGEQFF. CDR3 in DNA: TGTGCCAGTAGCGACTATGCGGGAGGACCTTTTGGGGAGCAGTTCTTC.

The gene calls are TRBV5-4 and TRBJ2-7; TRBD1 matches at 8 bases. CDR3 length equals 15 residues. Losses at the gene ends were 0 bases for V and 3 bases for J; bases not matched to a gene: 5. Germline lookup yields CDR1 SGHNT and CDR2 YYREEE (reference sequence). DNA of the CDR3: TGTGCCAGCAGCTTGGCGTTCAGGGGGCTCTACGAGCAGTACTTC. Translating it yields CASSLAFRGLYEQYF.

V is TRBV5-4 and J is TRBJ1-2; 7 nucleotides line up with TRBD1. The CDR3 runs 14 residues. V was pared by 1 base and J by 4 bases, with 4 bases of the junction left unmatched. CDR1 and CDR2 from the germline V gene are SGHNT and YYREEE (reference sequence). The CDR3 bases are TGTGCCAGCAGCTTGAGTACAGGGGTCTATGGCTACACCTTC. It specifies CASSLSTGVYGYTF.

This chain connects TRBV7-6 to TRBJ2-2; TRBD1 agrees at 9 bases. Germline CDR1 and CDR2: SGHVS and FNYEAQ. V shed 2 bases, J shed 3 bases, and the junction held 16 bases outside the gene matches. This CDR3 comprises 20 residues. CDR3: CASSLFLRVGWTGDTGELFF. CDR3 DNA: TGTGCCAGCAGCTTATTCCTGAGAGTGGGTTGGACAGGGGACACCGGGGAGCTGTTTTTT.

The chain employs TRBV19 and TRBJ2-5; 9 bases agree with TRBD2. The V gene end was trimmed by 3 bases and the J gene end by 2 bases; junction bases not matched to a gene: 7. The CDR3 is made up of 16 amino acids. Looked up from germline, CDR1 is LNHDA and CDR2 is SQIVND (reference sequence). The CDR3 DNA reads TGTGCCAGTAGTATTCGTCTAGCGGGAACTCAAGAGACCCAGTACTTC. This gives the protein CASSIRLAGTQETQYF.

The rearrangement joins TRBV14 to TRBJ2-5, with D maybe TRBD2 (5 bases). This CDR3 comprises 14 residues. V gave up 4 bases and J gave up 4 bases, with 13 bases separating them. The V gene's germline CDR1 is SGHDN and CDR2 FVKESK. The CDR3 here is CASSRLIRGETQYF. The CDR3 DNA reads TGTGCCAGCAGCCGACTTATCCGGGGAGAGACCCAGTACTTC.

The V and J genes are TRBV7-2 and TRBJ1-5; 7 positions agree with TRBD1. V shed 5 bases and J 4 bases; nucleotides not matched to a gene: 5. CDR1 and CDR2 (germline): SGHTA, FQGNSA. The CDR3 covers 14 residues. CDR3 DNA: TGTGCCAGCAGCGTACCGGGACAGAATCAGCCCCAGCATTTT. Its protein product is CASSVPGQNQPQHF.

The CDR3 bases are TGTGCCAGCAGCTCAGCGGATTACGGGCCCCAGCATTTT. This gives the protein CASSSADYGPQHF. The chain uses TRBV27 and TRBJ1-5; no clear D gene. Germline-derived CDR1 and CDR2 are MNHEY and SMNVEV (reference sequence). V shed 6 bases and J shed 9 bases, with 15 bases lying between them. The CDR3 has 13 amino acids.

Points on this clone: At one end, the junction sequence differs from germline, possibly due to a read error. The chain carries TRBV28 and TRBJ1-5, with 7 bases lining up with TRBD1. The CDR3 runs 15 residues. Germline V CDR1 and CDR2: MDHEN, SYDVKM. CDR3 coding DNA: TGTGCCAGCAGCTTATTTACAGGGGGCAATCAGCCCCAGCATTTT. Protein sequence: CASSLFTGGNQPQHF.

The chain recombines TRBV7-9 with TRBJ1-1; D gene ambiguous. Germline CDR1 and CDR2: SEHNR and FQNEAQ (reference sequence). The V and J ends lost 5 bases and 6 bases respectively, with 10 bases between them. The CDR3 has 12 amino acids. CDR3 in amino acids: CASSPLRAEAFF. In DNA, the CDR3 is TGTGCCAGCAGCCCTCTTAGAGCTGAAGCTTTCTTT.

The genes are TRBV5-6 and TRBJ1-1; D gene uncertain. The CDR3 has 14 amino acids. V lost 1 base and J 1 base, leaving 8 bases between the germline ends. CDR1 and CDR2 (germline): SGHDT, YYEEEE. The CDR3 here is CASSLRQENTEAFF. The CDR3 DNA reads as TGTGCCAGCAGCTTGAGGCAGGAGAACACTGAAGCTTTCTTT.

The chain employs TRBV15 and TRBJ1-6; no reliable D call. The germline V and J ends were trimmed by 0 bases and 10 bases, with 19 bases remaining between them. This CDR3 comprises 17 residues. Germline CDR1 and CDR2: LNHNV and YYDKDF (reference sequence). The CDR3 bases are TGTGCCACCAGCAGAGATTATGATTCCCCCGCGGGATCACCCCTCCACTTT. The encoded protein is CATSRDYDSPAGSPLHF.